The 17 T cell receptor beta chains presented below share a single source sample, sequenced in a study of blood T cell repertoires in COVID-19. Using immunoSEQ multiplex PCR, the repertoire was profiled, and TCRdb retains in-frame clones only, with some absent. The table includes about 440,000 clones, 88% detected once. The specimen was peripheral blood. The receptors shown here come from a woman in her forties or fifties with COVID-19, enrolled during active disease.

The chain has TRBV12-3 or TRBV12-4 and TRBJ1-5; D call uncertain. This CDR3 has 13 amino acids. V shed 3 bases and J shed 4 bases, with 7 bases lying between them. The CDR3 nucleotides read TGTGCCAGCAGTTTGTGGGAGAATCAGCCCCAGCATTTT. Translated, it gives CASSLWENQPQHF.

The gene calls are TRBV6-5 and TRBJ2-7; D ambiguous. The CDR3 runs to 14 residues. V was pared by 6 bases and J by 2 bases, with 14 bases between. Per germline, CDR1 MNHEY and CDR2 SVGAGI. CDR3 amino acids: CASSTQPGPYEQYF. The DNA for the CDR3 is TGTGCCAGCAGCACTCAACCTGGGCCCTACGAGCAGTACTTC.

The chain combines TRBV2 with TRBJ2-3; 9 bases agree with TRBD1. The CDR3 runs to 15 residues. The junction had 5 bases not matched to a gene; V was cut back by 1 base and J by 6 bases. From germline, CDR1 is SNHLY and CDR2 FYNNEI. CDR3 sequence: CASSEGTGEADTQYF. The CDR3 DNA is TGTGCCAGCAGTGAAGGGACAGGGGAGGCTGATACGCAGTATTTT.

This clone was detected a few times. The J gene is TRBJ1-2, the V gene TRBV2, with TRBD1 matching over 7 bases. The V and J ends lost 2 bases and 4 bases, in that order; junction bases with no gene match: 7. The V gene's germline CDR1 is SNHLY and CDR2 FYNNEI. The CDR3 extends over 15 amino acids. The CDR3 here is CASSERQGGVYGYTF. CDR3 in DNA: TGTGCCAGCAGTGAAAGACAGGGAGGAGTCTATGGCTACACCTTC.

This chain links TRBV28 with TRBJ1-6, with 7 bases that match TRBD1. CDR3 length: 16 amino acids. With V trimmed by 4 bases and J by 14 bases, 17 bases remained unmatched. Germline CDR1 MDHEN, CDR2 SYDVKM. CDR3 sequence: CASSSTGVLRVSSLHF. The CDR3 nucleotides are TGTGCCAGCAGTTCCACAGGGGTTCTGAGGGTTTCGTCCCTCCACTTT.

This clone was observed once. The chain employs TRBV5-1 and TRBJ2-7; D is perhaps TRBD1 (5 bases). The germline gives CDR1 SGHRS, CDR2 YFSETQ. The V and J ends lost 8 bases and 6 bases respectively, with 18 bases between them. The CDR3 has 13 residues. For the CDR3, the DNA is TGCGCCAGTCGACAGTCCCAGGCGCTCGAGCAGTACTTC. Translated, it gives CASRQSQALEQYF.

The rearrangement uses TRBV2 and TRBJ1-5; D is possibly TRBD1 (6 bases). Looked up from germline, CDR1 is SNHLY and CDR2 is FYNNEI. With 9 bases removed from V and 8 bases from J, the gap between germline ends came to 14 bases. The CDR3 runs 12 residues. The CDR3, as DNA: TGTGCCAGTTCTAACAGGGTCGAGCCCCAGCATTTT. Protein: CASSNRVEPQHF.

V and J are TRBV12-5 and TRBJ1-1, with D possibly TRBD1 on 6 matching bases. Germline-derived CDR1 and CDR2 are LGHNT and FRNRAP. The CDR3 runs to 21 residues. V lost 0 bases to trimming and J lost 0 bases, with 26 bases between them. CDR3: CASGLVLLPPRVQGMNTEAFF. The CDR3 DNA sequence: TGTGCTAGTGGTTTGGTACTCCTACCCCCTCGAGTACAGGGAATGAACACTGAAGCTTTCTTT.

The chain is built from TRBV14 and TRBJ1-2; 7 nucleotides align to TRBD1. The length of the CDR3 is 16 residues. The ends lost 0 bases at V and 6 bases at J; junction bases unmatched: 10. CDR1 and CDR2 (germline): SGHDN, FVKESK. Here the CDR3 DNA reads TGTGCCAGCAGCCAAGATCGAATAGGGACAGTGAATGGCTACACCTTC. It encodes CASSQDRIGTVNGYTF.

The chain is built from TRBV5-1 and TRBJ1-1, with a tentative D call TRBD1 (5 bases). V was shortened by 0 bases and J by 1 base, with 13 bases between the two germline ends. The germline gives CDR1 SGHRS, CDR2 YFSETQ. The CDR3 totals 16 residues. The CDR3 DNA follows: TGCGCCAGCAGCTTGGCGGGGGGAGCCAAGAACACTGAAGCTTTCTTT. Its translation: CASSLAGGAKNTEAFF.

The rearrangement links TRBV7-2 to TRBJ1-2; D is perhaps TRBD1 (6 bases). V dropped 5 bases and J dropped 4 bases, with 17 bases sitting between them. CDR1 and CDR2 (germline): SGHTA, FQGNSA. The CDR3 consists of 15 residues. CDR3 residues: CASSQAGTTAYGYTF. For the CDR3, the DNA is TGTGCCAGCAGCCAAGCCGGGACAACGGCCTATGGCTACACCTTC.

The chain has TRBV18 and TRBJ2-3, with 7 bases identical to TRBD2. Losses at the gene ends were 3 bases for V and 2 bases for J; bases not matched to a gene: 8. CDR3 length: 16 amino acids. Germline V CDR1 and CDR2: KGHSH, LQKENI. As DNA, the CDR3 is TGTGCCAGCTCACCGGACTACGGGGGGAACACAGATACGCAGTATTTT. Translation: CASSPDYGGNTDTQYF.

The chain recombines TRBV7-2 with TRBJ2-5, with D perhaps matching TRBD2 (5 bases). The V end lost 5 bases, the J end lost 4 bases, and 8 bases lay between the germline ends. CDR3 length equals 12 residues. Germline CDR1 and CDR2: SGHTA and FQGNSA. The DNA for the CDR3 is TGTGCCAGCAGCCGGGCGGGAGAGACCCAGTACTTC. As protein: CASSRAGETQYF.

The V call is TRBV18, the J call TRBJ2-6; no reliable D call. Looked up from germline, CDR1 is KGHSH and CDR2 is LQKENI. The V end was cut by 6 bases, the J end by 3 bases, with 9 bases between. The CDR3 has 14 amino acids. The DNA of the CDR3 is TGTGCCAGCTCTCAGACAAGTGGGGCCAACGTCCTGACTTTC. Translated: CASSQTSGANVLTF.

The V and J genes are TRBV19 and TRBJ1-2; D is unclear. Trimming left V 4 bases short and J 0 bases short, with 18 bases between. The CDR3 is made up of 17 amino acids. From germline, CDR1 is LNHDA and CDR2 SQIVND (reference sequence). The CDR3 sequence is CASSSPFSRASNYGYTF. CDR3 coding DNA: TGTGCCAGTAGTAGCCCCTTTTCGAGGGCCTCTAACTATGGCTACACCTTC.

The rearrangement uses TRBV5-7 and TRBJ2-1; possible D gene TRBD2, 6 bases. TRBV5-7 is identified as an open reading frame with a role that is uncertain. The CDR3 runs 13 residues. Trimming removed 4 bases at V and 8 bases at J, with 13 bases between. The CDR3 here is CASSPWPGDEQFF. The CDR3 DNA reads TGTGCCAGCAGCCCGTGGCCGGGGGATGAGCAGTTCTTC.

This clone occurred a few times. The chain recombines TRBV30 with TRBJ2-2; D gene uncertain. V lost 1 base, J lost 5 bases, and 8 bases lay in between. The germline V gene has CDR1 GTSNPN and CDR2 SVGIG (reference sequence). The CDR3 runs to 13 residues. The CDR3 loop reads CAWSGRLTGELFF. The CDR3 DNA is TGTGCCTGGAGTGGGCGGTTGACCGGGGAGCTGTTTTTT.